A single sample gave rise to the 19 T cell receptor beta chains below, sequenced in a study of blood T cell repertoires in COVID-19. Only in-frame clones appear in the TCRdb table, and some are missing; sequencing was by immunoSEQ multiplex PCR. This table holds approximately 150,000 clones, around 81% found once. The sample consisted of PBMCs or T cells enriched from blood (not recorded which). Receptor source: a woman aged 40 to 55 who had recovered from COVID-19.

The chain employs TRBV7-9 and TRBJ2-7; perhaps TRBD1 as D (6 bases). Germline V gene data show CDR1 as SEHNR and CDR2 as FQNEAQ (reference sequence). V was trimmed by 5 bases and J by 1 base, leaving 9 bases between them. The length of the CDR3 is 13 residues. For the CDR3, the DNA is TGTGCCAGCAGCCAGGGACATTCCTACGAGCAGTACTTC. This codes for CASSQGHSYEQYF.

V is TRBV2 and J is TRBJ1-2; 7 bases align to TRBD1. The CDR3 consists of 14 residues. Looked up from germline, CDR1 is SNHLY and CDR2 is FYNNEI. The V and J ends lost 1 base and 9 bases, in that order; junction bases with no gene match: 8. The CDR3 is CASSEGTGGYSYTF. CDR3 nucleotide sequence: TGTGCCAGCAGTGAAGGGACAGGCGGGTACAGCTACACCTTC. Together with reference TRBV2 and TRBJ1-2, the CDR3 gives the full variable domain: EPEVTQTPSHQVTQMGQEVILRCVPISNHLYFYWYRQILGQKVEFLVSFYNNEISEKSEIFDDQFSVERPDGSNFTLKIRSTKLEDSAMYFCASSEGTGGYSYTFGSGTRLTVV.

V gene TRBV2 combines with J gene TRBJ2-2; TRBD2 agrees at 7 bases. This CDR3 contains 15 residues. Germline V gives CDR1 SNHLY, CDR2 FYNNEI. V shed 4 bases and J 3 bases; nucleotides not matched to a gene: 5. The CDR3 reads CASSGQRGYTGELFF. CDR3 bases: TGTGCCAGCAGTGGGCAGCGGGGCTACACCGGGGAGCTGTTTTTT.

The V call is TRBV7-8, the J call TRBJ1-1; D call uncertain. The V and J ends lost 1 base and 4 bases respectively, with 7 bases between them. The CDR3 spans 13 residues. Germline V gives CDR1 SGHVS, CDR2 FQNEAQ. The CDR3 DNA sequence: TGTGCCAGCAGCTTAGATCGGTCCACTGAAGCTTTCTTT. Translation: CASSLDRSTEAFF.

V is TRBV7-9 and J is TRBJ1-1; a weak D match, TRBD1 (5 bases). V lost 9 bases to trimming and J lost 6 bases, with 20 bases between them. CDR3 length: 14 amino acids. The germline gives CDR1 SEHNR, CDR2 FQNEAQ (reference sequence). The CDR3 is CARGGEAGRPEAFF. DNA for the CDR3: TGTGCCAGGGGGGGAGAAGCAGGGAGACCTGAAGCTTTCTTT.

In nucleotides, the CDR3 is TGTGCCAGTTCCCGGGACTTGAATGAGCAGTTCTTC. Its translation: CASSRDLNEQFF. The chain uses TRBV19 and TRBJ2-1, with D possibly being TRBD2 (6 bases). Per germline, CDR1 LNHDA and CDR2 SQIVND (reference sequence). V shed 8 bases and J shed 7 bases, with 12 bases lying between them. This CDR3 is 12 amino acids long.

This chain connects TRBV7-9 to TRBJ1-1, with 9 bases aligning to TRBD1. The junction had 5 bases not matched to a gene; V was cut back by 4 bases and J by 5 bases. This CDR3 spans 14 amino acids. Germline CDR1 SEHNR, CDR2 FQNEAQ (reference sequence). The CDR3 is CASSWRQGGTEAFF. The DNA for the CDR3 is TGTGCCAGCAGCTGGCGACAGGGGGGGACTGAAGCTTTCTTT.

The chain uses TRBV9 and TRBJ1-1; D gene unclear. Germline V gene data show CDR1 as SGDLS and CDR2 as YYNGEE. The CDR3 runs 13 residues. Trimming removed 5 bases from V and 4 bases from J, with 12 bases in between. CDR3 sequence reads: CASRAIAATEAFF. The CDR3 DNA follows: TGTGCCAGCAGGGCCATAGCGGCCACTGAAGCTTTCTTT.

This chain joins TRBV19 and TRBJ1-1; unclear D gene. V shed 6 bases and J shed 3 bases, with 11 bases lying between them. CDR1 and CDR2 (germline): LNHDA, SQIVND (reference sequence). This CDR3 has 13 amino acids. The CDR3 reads CASSASRDTEAFF. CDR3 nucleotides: TGTGCCAGTAGCGCCTCCCGGGACACTGAAGCTTTCTTT.

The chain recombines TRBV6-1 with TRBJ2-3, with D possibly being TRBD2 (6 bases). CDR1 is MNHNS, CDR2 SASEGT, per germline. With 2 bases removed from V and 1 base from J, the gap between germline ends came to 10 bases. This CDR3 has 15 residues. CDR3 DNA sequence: TGTGCCAGCAGTGAATCACCGGGGGGCACAGATACGCAGTATTTT. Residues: CASSESPGGTDTQYF.

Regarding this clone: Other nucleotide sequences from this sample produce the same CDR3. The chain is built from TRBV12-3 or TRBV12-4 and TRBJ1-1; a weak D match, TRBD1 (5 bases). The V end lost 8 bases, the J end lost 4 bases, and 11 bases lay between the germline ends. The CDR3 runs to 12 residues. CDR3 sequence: CASSPGGTEAFF. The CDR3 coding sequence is TGTGCCAGCTCCCCGGGGGGCACTGAAGCTTTCTTT.

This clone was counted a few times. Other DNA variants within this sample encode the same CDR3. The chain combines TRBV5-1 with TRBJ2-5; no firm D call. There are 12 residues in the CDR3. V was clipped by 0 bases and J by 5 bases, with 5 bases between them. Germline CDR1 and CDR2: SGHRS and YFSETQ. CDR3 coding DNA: TGCGCCAGCAGCTTGGCCCGGGAGACCCAGTACTTC. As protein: CASSLARETQYF.

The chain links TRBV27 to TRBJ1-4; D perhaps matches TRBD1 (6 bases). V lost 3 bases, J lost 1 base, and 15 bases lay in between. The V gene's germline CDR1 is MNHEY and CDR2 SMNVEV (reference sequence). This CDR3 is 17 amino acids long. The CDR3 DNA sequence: TGTGCCAGCAGTTTCAGGCAGGGGCAGGGAACTAATGAAAAACTGTTTTTT. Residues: CASSFRQGQGTNEKLFF. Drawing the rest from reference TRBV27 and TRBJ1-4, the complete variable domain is EAQVTQNPRYLITVTGKKLTVTCSQNMNHEYMSWYRQDPGLGLRQIYYSMNVEVTDKGDVPEGYKVSRKEKRNFPLILESPSPNQTSLYFCASSFRQGQGTNEKLFFGSGTQLSVL.

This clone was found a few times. The CDR3 nucleotides read TGTGCCAGCTCACCCCAAGACAGGGGCTATGGCTACACCTTC. This codes for CASSPQDRGYGYTF. The chain employs TRBV18 and TRBJ1-2, with 8 bases aligning to TRBD1. The J segment lost 4 bases and the V segment lost 3 bases, leaving 4 bases of the junction unmatched. The CDR3 consists of 14 residues. Germline-derived CDR1 and CDR2 are KGHSH and LQKENI.

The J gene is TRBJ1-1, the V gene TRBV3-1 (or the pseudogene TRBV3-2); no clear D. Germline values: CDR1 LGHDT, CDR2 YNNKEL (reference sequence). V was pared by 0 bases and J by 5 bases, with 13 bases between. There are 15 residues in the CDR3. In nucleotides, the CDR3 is TGTGCCAGCAGCCAAGATATAGCTCGGAGGACTGAAGCTTTCTTT. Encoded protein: CASSQDIARRTEAFF.

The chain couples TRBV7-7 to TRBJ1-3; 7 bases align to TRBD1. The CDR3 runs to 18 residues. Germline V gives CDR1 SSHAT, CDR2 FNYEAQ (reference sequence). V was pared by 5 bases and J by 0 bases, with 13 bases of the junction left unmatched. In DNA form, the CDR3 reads TGTGCCAGCAGCCCGGGGGACAGTTCCTTCTTCTCTGGAAACACCATATATTTT. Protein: CASSPGDSSFFSGNTIYF.

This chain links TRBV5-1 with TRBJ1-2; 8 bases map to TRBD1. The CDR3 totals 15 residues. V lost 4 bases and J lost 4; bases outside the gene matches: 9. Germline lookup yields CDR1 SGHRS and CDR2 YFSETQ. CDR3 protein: CASSGWDRRTYGYTF. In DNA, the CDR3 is TGCGCCAGCAGCGGGTGGGACAGGCGAACCTATGGCTACACCTTC.

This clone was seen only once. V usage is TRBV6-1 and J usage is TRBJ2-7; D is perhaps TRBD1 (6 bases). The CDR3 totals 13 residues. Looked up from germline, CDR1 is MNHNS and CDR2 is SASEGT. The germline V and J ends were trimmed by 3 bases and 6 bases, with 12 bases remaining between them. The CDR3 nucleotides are TGTGCCAGCAGTGAGACAGGAACGGGCGAGCAGTACTTC. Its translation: CASSETGTGEQYF.

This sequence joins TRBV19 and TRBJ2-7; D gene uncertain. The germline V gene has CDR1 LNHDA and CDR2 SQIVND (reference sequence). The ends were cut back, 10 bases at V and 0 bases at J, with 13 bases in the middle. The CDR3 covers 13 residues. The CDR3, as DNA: TGTGCCACCGAAGACATGTACTCCTACGAGCAGTACTTC. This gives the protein CATEDMYSYEQYF.